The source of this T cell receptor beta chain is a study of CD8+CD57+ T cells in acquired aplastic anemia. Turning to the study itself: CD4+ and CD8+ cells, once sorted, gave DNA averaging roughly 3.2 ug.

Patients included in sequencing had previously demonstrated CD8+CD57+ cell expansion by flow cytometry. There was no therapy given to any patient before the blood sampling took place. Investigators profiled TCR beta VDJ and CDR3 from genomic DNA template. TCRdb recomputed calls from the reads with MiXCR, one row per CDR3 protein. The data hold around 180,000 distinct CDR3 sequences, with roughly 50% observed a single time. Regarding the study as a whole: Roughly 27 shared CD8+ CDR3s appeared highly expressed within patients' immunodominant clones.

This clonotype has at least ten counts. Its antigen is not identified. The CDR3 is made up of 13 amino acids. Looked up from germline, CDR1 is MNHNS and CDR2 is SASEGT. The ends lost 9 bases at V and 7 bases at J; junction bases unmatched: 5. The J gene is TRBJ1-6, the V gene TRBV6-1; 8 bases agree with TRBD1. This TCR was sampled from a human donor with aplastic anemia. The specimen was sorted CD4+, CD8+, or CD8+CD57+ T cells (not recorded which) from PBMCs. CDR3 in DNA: TGTGCCAGTGATAGGGACAGGAATTCACCCCTCCACTTT. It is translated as CASDRDRNSPLHF.